A single sample is the source of the 29 T cell receptor beta chains below, sequenced in a study of vaccination and CD4 T cells after COVID-19. Oncomine TCR Beta short-read sequencing was applied to DNA from cultured CD4+ T cells. TCRdb analysed the PCR reads with MiXCR anew, one entry per CDR3 protein. The sample carries some 10,000 distinct CDR3 sequences, around half recorded once. Treatment given: roughly 10-day PBMC culture with coronavirus spike peptide pools or control peptides (ViraFEST assay). Gathered ahead of the COVID-19 pandemic (2011-2018) were the CD4+ T cells of the unexposed donor. Their recognized antigens are unknown. Sequencing input: CD4+ T cells from blood, cultured in vitro. The receptor source for this set is a human donor in good health.

This clonotype occurred a few times. The chain has TRBV5-8 and TRBJ1-2; no reliable D call. The CDR3 length is 13 residues. Germline lookup yields CDR1 SGHTS and CDR2 YDEGEE. V was cut by 0 bases and J by 6 bases, with 9 bases left in between. The CDR3: CASSLDKVDGYTF. As DNA, the CDR3 is TGTGCCAGCAGCTTGGACAAGGTGGATGGCTACACCTTC.

There are a few counts of this clonotype. V is TRBV2 and J is TRBJ2-2; the match to TRBD2 covers 12 bases. J lost 6 bases, V lost 6 bases, and 2 bases had no gene match. Germline V gives CDR1 SNHLY, CDR2 FYNNEI. This CDR3 region has 14 residues. CDR3 DNA: TGTGCCAGCAGGGGGACTAGCGGGTCCGGGGAGCTGTTTTTT. Translating it yields CASRGTSGSGELFF.

There are a few counts of this clonotype. The chain is built from TRBV6-4 and TRBJ2-2; 9 nucleotides line up with TRBD1. Germline values: CDR1 MRHNA, CDR2 SNTAGT. This CDR3 spans 16 amino acids. Trimming removed 4 bases from V and 7 bases from J; junction bases left unmatched: 10. The DNA of the CDR3 is TGTGCCAGCAGTGGTTACAGGGGGCAATACGGCGGGGAGCTGTTTTTT. Amino acid sequence: CASSGYRGQYGGELFF.

The chain combines TRBV1 with TRBJ2-7; the DNA was not used to check the table's D call, TRBD1. TRBV1 is described as a pseudogene. This CDR3 contains 15 residues. Written as DNA, the CDR3 is TGCACCAGCAGCCAAGATGGCGCCAGACCCTACGAGCAGTACTTC. Its protein is CTSSQDGARPYEQYF.

This clonotype appeared a few times. This chain links TRBV7-2 with TRBJ1-2, with D possibly being TRBD1 (5 bases). With 1 base removed from V and 7 bases from J, the gap between germline ends came to 16 bases. CDR3 length: 15 amino acids. The germline V gene encodes CDR1 SGHTA and CDR2 FQGNSA. The CDR3 sequence: CASSLGAGSGSGYTF. The CDR3 DNA reads as TGTGCCAGCAGCTTAGGGGCAGGTTCAGGGAGTGGCTACACCTTC.

V is TRBV19 and J is TRBJ1-6; TRBD1 agrees at 7 bases. CDR1 is LNHDA and CDR2 is SQIVND in the germline V gene (reference sequence). The CDR3 is made up of 15 amino acids. Unmatched junction bases numbered 8, after V lost 5 bases and J lost 7 bases. CDR3 residues: CASSANRGGNSPLHF. Written as DNA, the CDR3 is TGTGCCAGTAGTGCTAACAGGGGCGGGAATTCACCCCTCCACTTT. Full variable domain (outside the CDR3, taken from reference TRBV19 and TRBJ1-6): DGGITQSPKYLFRKEGQNVTLSCEQNLNHDAMYWYRQDPGQGLRLIYYSQIVNDFQKGDIAEGYSVSREKKESFPLTVTSAQKNPTAFYLCASSANRGGNSPLHFGNGTRLTVT.

This clonotype is judged medium-sized. The J gene is TRBJ1-6, the V gene TRBV20-1; D is possibly TRBD1 (6 bases). Trimming took 6 bases from V and 5 from J, leaving 17 bases between them. The CDR3 runs 15 residues. The V gene's germline CDR1 is DFQATT and CDR2 SNEGSKA (reference sequence). The CDR3 spells CSAVLGQLNNSPLHF. Here the CDR3 DNA reads TGCAGTGCCGTCCTTGGACAGTTAAATAATTCACCCCTCCACTTT.

This clonotype turned up a few times. The V and J genes are TRBV20-1 and TRBJ2-5, with TRBD2 matching 8 bases. Germline V gene data show CDR1 as DFQATT and CDR2 as SNEGSKA (reference sequence). The CDR3 is 13 residues long. Losses at the gene ends were 3 bases for V and 6 bases for J; bases not matched to a gene: 6. The CDR3 spells CSASGGGGKTQYF. CDR3 nucleotide sequence: TGCAGTGCTAGCGGGGGGGGCGGAAAGACCCAGTACTTC.

The genes are TRBV6-5 and TRBJ2-6; D perhaps matches TRBD1 (6 bases). V was pared by 4 bases and J by 6 bases, with 10 bases between. This CDR3 is 14 amino acids long. Looked up from germline, CDR1 is MNHEY and CDR2 is SVGAGI. The chain's CDR3 is CASSSTGTANVLTF. The CDR3 DNA reads as TGTGCCAGCAGTTCAACAGGGACGGCCAACGTCCTGACTTTC.

The genes are TRBV6-1 and TRBJ2-3, with 9 bases fitting TRBD2. Trimming removed 7 bases from V and 3 bases from J; junction bases left unmatched: 14. The CDR3 has 17 residues. Per germline, CDR1 MNHNS and CDR2 SASEGT. The CDR3 bases are TGTGCCAGCACCCCGGCTAGCGGGACTTGGGGAACAGATACGCAGTATTTT. Translated, it gives CASTPASGTWGTDTQYF.

The chain recombines TRBV7-6 with TRBJ1-1; D uncertain. Germline V gene data show CDR1 as SGHVS and CDR2 as FNYEAQ. Trimming took 0 bases from V and 7 from J, leaving 12 bases between them. The CDR3 extends over 14 amino acids. CDR3 in amino acids: CASSLAVSGFEAFF. CDR3 DNA sequence: TGTGCCAGCAGCTTAGCCGTAAGTGGGTTTGAAGCTTTCTTT.

The chain is built from TRBV30 and TRBJ2-1, with a tentative D call TRBD2 (6 bases). CDR1 GTSNPN and CDR2 SVGIG come from the germline V gene (reference sequence). V lost 1 base, J lost 8 bases, and 12 bases lay in between. The CDR3 is 13 amino acids. The CDR3: CAWSGAGSYEQFF. CDR3 nucleotides: TGTGCCTGGAGTGGGGCGGGGTCCTATGAGCAGTTCTTC.

This rearrangement joins TRBV7-2 to TRBJ1-5, with D possibly matching TRBD1 (5 bases). This CDR3 comprises 15 residues. Trimming took off 1 base at V and 3 bases at J, with 10 bases between the two ends. Germline CDR1 reads SGHTA; CDR2 reads FQGNSA. The DNA for the CDR3 is TGTGCCAGCAGCTTAGGGGGGGATCCCAATCAGCCCCAGCATTTT. This sequence encodes CASSLGGDPNQPQHF.

The gene calls are TRBV27 and TRBJ1-2; TRBD1 matches at 9 bases. CDR1 and CDR2 from the germline V gene are MNHEY and SMNVEV (reference sequence). This CDR3 spans 15 amino acids. The V and J ends lost 5 bases and 3 bases, in that order; junction bases with no gene match: 7. CDR3: CASSRGDRVDYGYTF. The DNA of the CDR3 is TGTGCCAGCAGTAGAGGGGACAGGGTGGACTATGGCTACACCTTC.

The chain recombines TRBV20-1 with TRBJ2-2, with 12 positions matching TRBD2. The germline V gene has CDR1 DFQATT and CDR2 SNEGSKA (reference sequence). J was trimmed by 3 bases and V by 3 bases; bases with no gene match: 5. The CDR3 runs to 16 residues. The CDR3 DNA reads as TGCAGTGCTAGGCCTAGCGGGAGGGCCTACACCGGGGAGCTGTTTTTT. It encodes CSARPSGRAYTGELFF.

The chain joins TRBV7-9 to TRBJ2-6, with D uncertain. V shed 0 bases and J shed 4 bases, with 1 base lying between them. The germline gives CDR1 SEHNR, CDR2 FQNEAQ (reference sequence). This CDR3 is 13 amino acids long. The CDR3 nucleotides read TGTGCCAGCAGCTTAGCAGGGGCCAACGTCCTGACTTTC. Protein: CASSLAGANVLTF.

This clonotype appeared a few times. The chain recombines TRBV7-2 with TRBJ2-3, with 10 nucleotides matching TRBD1. The germline V gene encodes CDR1 SGHTA and CDR2 FQGNSA. This CDR3 is 16 amino acids long. V dropped 1 base and J dropped 5; count of bases not matched to a gene: 6. CDR3 protein: CASSLGYGTGEDTQYF. CDR3 in DNA: TGTGCCAGCAGCTTAGGTTATGGGACAGGGGAAGATACGCAGTATTTT.

The chain recombines TRBV6-1 with TRBJ1-5; perhaps TRBD1 as D (6 bases). Trimming shortened V by 9 bases and J by 5 bases, and 20 bases separated the two germline ends. Per germline, CDR1 MNHNS and CDR2 SASEGT. The CDR3 runs to 15 residues. DNA of the CDR3: TGTGCCAGTGCCAGGACCGGGACAAGGGATCAGCCCCAGCATTTT. It codes for CASARTGTRDQPQHF.

This clonotype has only a few counts. The chain recombines TRBV12-3 or TRBV12-4 with TRBJ1-5; TRBD1 might be the D (5 bases). Trimming cost V 5 bases and J 6 bases, with 17 bases left between them. The CDR3 totals 15 residues. CDR3: CASSPRRGSGQPQHF. CDR3 nucleotide sequence: TGTGCCAGCAGTCCACGGAGGGGTTCGGGTCAGCCCCAGCATTTT.

The chain employs TRBV27 and TRBJ2-7; the D gene is possibly TRBD1 (6 bases). CDR1 and CDR2 (germline): MNHEY, SMNVEV (reference sequence). The CDR3 consists of 13 residues. V shed 7 bases and J shed 4 bases, with 14 bases lying between them. For the CDR3, the DNA is TGTGCCAGCAAGAGGGACATATCTTACGAGCAGTACTTC. This sequence encodes CASKRDISYEQYF.

The table lists this clonotype with a few counts. CDR3: CATSDPRGGREQFF. CDR3 nucleotides: TGTGCCACCAGTGATCCCCGTGGGGGGCGAGAGCAGTTCTTC. The chain is built from TRBV24-1 and TRBJ2-1, with D perhaps assigned TRBD1 or TRBD2 (6 bases each). Trimming removed 3 bases from V and 10 bases from J, with 15 bases in between. The germline V gene encodes CDR1 KGHDR and CDR2 SFDVKD. This CDR3 spans 14 amino acids.

This clonotype was found a few times. The chain links TRBV19 to TRBJ1-1; 11 bases align to TRBD1. V shed 2 bases and J 1 base; nucleotides not matched to a gene: 9. The germline CDR1 and CDR2 sequences are LNHDA and SQIVND (reference sequence). CDR3 length: 18 amino acids. The CDR3 DNA reads as TGTGCCAGTAGTATATTGGGAGGACAGGGGGCTACGAACACTGAAGCTTTCTTT. Protein product: CASSILGGQGATNTEAFF.

This chain connects TRBV20-1 to TRBJ1-5, with D unresolved. CDR1 and CDR2 (germline): DFQATT, SNEGSKA (reference sequence). The V gene lost 4 bases and the J gene lost 0 bases, with 16 bases spanning the gap. The CDR3 contains 16 residues. The CDR3 coding sequence is TGCAGTGCTACAAACACGGACGGCCATAGCAATCAGCCCCAGCATTTT. Protein product: CSATNTDGHSNQPQHF.

The DNA of the CDR3 is TGTGCCAGCAGCTTAGGGTTCGGGGGAGCAGATACGCAGTATTTT. It encodes CASSLGFGGADTQYF. The V gene is TRBV7-6, the J gene TRBJ2-3; tentatively, D is TRBD2 (6 bases). Trimming removed 1 base from V and 4 bases from J, with 12 bases in between. The CDR3 is 15 amino acids. Germline CDR1 SGHVS, CDR2 FNYEAQ. The full variable domain, its missing parts supplied by reference TRBV7-6 and TRBJ2-3, is GAGVSQSPRYKVTKRGQDVALRCDPISGHVSLYWYRQALGQGPEFLTYFNYEAQQDKSGLPNDRFSAERPEGSISTLTIQRTEQRDSAMYRCASSLGFGGADTQYFGPGTRLTVL.

CDR3 nucleotides: TGCAGTGCTAGAGATCCAACAGGGGCCGGCACCGGGGAGCTGTTTTTT. It codes for CSARDPTGAGTGELFF. The V call is TRBV20-1, the J call TRBJ2-2, with 7 nucleotides matching TRBD1. V shed 0 bases and J 4 bases; nucleotides not matched to a gene: 8. The CDR3 has 16 amino acids. Germline CDR1 is DFQATT and CDR2 is SNEGSKA (reference sequence).

Only a few counts were recorded for this clonotype. V gene TRBV2 combines with J gene TRBJ1-6; TRBD1 agrees at 8 bases. V lost 8 bases and J lost 9; bases outside the gene matches: 15. The CDR3 has 16 amino acids. Per germline, CDR1 SNHLY and CDR2 FYNNEI. The CDR3 spells CASLSIPTGDGSPLHF. CDR3 DNA sequence: TGTGCCAGCCTGTCAATTCCGACAGGGGATGGTTCACCCCTCCACTTT.

This clonotype turned up a few times. This chain joins TRBV21-1 and TRBJ1-1; TRBD1, the table's D call, lacks a check against the DNA. TRBV21-1 is marked as a pseudogene. This CDR3 comprises 15 residues. This chain's CDR3 is CASSTRRGMNTEAFF. The DNA of the CDR3 is TGTGCCAGCAGCACCCGACGGGGGATGAACACTGAAGCTTTCTTT.

This chain joins TRBV20-1 and TRBJ2-5; D may be TRBD2 (6 bases). V was trimmed by 3 bases and J by 2 bases, leaving 16 bases between them. CDR1 is DFQATT and CDR2 is SNEGSKA in the germline V gene (reference sequence). CDR3 size: 15 residues. CDR3 bases: TGCAGTGCTAGGGGGCTCCACGGGGGTCAAGAGACCCAGTACTTC. Translating it yields CSARGLHGGQETQYF.

The chain couples TRBV20-1 to TRBJ2-7; TRBD2 agrees at 10 bases. Unmatched junction bases numbered 12, after V lost 8 bases and J lost 5 bases. The CDR3 contains 14 residues. The germline V gene has CDR1 DFQATT and CDR2 SNEGSKA (reference sequence). The CDR3 sequence is CSSQPSGRGNEQYF. Here the CDR3 DNA reads TGCAGTTCACAACCAAGCGGGAGGGGTAACGAGCAGTACTTC.